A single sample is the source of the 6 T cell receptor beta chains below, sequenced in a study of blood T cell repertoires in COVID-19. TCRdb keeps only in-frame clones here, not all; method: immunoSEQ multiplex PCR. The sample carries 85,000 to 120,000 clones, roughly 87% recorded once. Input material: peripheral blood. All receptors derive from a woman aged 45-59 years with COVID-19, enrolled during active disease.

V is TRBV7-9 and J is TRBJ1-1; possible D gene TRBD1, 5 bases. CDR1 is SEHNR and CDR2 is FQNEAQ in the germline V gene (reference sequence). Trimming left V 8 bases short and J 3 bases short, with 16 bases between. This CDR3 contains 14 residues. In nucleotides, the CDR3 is TGTGCCAGCTCAAGGGGCGAATCGGACACTGAAGCTTTCTTT. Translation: CASSRGESDTEAFF.

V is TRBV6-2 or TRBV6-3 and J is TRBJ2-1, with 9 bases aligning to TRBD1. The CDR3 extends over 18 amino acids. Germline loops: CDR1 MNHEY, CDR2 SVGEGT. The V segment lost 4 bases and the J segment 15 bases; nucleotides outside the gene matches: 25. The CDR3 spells CASSSEGGTGSPLAALFF. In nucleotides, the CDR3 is TGTGCCAGCAGTTCGGAGGGGGGGACAGGGTCCCCCCTTGCGGCTCTGTTCTTC.

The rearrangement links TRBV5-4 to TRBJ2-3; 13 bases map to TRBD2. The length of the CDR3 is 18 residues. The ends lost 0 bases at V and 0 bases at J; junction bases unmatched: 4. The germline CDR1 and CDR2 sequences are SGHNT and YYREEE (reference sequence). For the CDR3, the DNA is TGTGCCAGCAGCTTGGCCGGACTAGCGGGAGCTAGCACAGATACGCAGTATTTT. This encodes CASSLAGLAGASTDTQYF.

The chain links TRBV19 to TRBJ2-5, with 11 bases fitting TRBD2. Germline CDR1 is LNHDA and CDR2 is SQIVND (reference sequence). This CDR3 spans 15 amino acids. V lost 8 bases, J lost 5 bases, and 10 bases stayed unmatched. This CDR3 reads CASQALLAGDETQYF. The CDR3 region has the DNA TGTGCCAGTCAAGCACTACTAGCGGGGGATGAGACCCAGTACTTC.

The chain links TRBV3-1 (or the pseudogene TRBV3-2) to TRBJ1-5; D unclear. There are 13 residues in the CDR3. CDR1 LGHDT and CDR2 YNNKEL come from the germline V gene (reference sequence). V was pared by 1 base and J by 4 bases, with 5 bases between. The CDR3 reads CASSQAGNQPQHF. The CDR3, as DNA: TGTGCCAGCAGCCAAGCCGGGAATCAGCCCCAGCATTTT.

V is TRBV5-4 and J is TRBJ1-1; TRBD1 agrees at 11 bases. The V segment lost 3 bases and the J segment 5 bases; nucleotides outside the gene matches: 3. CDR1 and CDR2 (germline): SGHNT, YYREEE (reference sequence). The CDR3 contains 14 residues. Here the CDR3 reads CASSSGQGGTEAFF. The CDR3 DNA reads TGTGCCAGCAGCTCGGGACAGGGGGGAACTGAAGCTTTCTTT. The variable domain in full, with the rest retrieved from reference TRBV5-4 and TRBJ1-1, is ETGVTQSPTHLIKTRGQQVTLRCSSQSGHNTVSWYQQALGQGPQFIFQYYREEENGRGNFPPRFSGLQFPNYSSELNVNALELDDSALYLCASSSGQGGTEAFFGQGTRLTVV.